The 27 T cell receptor beta chains below all came from one sample that was sequenced in a study of Ad26.COV2.S vaccination and SARS-CoV-2 variants. Treatment indicated: over 15 received Ad26.COV2.S at low or high dose, single or two shots; roughly five received placebo; per-sample allocation not given. At day 63 after the first vaccine or placebo injection, samples were drawn. The repertoire was sequenced with immunoSEQ multiplex PCR; TCRdb's copy has only in-frame clones and lacks some. The sample yields just over 350,000 clones, approximately 84% seen once. The sample consisted of peripheral blood, taken in a trial of Ad26.COV2.S vaccine versus placebo. All receptors derive from a person between 18 and 65 years old who received the Ad26.COV2.S COVID-19 vaccine or a placebo.

J is TRBJ1-3 and V is TRBV20-1; 7 nucleotides match TRBD1. The trim removed 3 bases at V and 5 bases at J, leaving 10 bases unmatched. The CDR3 spans 15 residues. Germline CDR1 reads DFQATT; CDR2 reads SNEGSKA (reference sequence). The CDR3 DNA reads TGCAGTGCTAGTCCCCCGGACAGGAGCAGAAACACCATATATTTT. This sequence encodes CSASPPDRSRNTIYF.

This clone has just one count. The V gene is TRBV3-1 (or the pseudogene TRBV3-2), the J gene TRBJ1-2, with D uncertain. V lost 2 bases, J lost 8 bases, and 18 bases lay in between. Germline V CDR1 and CDR2: LGHDT, YNNKEL (reference sequence). The CDR3 extends over 15 amino acids. CDR3 region: CASSQPLAFPLGYTF. CDR3 nucleotides: TGTGCCAGCAGCCAACCTTTGGCCTTTCCTCTAGGCTACACCTTC.

The chain has TRBV11-2 and TRBJ2-5; D might be TRBD1 (6 bases). This CDR3 has 16 residues. V was trimmed by 7 bases and J by 2 bases, leaving 20 bases between them. The germline CDR1 and CDR2 sequences are SGHAT and FQNNGV. CDR3 DNA sequence: TGTGCCAGCAACCTTTGGGACATGGGGCTACAAGAGACCCAGTACTTC. Translation gives CASNLWDMGLQETQYF.

The chain employs TRBV27 and TRBJ2-7; TRBD2 agrees at 8 bases. The V gene's germline CDR1 is MNHEY and CDR2 SMNVEV (reference sequence). The CDR3 has 15 amino acids. The J segment lost 1 base and the V segment lost 3 bases, leaving 5 bases of the junction unmatched. CDR3 sequence: CASSLTSVLSYEQYF. CDR3 in DNA: TGTGCCAGCAGTTTGACTAGCGTACTTTCCTACGAGCAGTACTTC.

The chain is built from TRBV7-2 and TRBJ2-5, with D possibly matching TRBD1 (7 bases). Looked up from germline, CDR1 is SGHTA and CDR2 is FQGNSA. CDR3 length: 14 residues. With 1 base removed from V and 5 bases from J, the gap between germline ends came to 11 bases. This CDR3 is CASSLDRGGETQYF. As DNA, the CDR3 is TGTGCCAGCAGCTTAGACAGGGGAGGTGAGACCCAGTACTTC.

This chain uses TRBV6-4 with TRBJ2-7; TRBD2 aligns across 7 bases. J lost 0 bases, V lost 0 bases, and 5 bases had no gene match. The CDR3 is made up of 16 amino acids. Per germline, CDR1 MRHNA and CDR2 SNTAGT. The CDR3 bases are TGTGCCAGCAGTGACTCCCCTGGCGGGAGCTCCTACGAGCAGTACTTC. Amino acid sequence: CASSDSPGGSSYEQYF.

The chain employs TRBV7-9 and TRBJ1-1; a possible D gene is TRBD1 (6 bases). Germline V CDR1 and CDR2: SEHNR, FQNEAQ (reference sequence). The CDR3 runs to 19 residues. The V end was cut by 2 bases, the J end by 3 bases, with 25 bases between. This CDR3 is CASSLIGRGVVWSHTEAFF. CDR3 sequence (DNA): TGTGCCAGCAGCTTAATTGGCAGGGGCGTTGTTTGGAGTCACACTGAAGCTTTCTTT.

The rearrangement joins TRBV15 to TRBJ1-1; tentatively, D is TRBD1 (6 bases). The CDR3 loop spans 13 amino acids. Trimming took 5 bases from V and 1 from J, leaving 8 bases between them. Germline-derived CDR1 and CDR2 are LNHNV and YYDKDF (reference sequence). CDR3 nucleotides: TGTGCCACCAGCTGGGACAAGAACACTGAAGCTTTCTTT. Translation gives CATSWDKNTEAFF.

V usage is TRBV4-1 and J usage is TRBJ1-4; D not certain. The CDR3 has 11 amino acids. Germline V gene sequence: CDR1 MGHRA, CDR2 YSYEKL. V was shortened by 3 bases and J by 4 bases, with 0 bases between the two germline ends. Here the CDR3 reads CASSHNEKLFF. For the CDR3, the DNA is TGCGCCAGCAGCCATAATGAAAAACTGTTTTTT.

This chain links TRBV9 with TRBJ2-1; 8 nucleotides agree with TRBD2. V was pared by 0 bases and J by 8 bases, with 7 bases of the junction left unmatched. Germline V gene lookup returns CDR1 SGDLS and CDR2 YYNGEE. This CDR3 is 15 amino acids long. The CDR3 DNA reads TGTGCCAGCAGCGTAGTGGGCGGGGGGCTTCATGAGCAGTTCTTC. It translates to CASSVVGGGLHEQFF.

This clone has a handful of counts. The chain employs TRBV3-1 (or the pseudogene TRBV3-2) and TRBJ1-5; D perhaps matches TRBD1 (5 bases). Germline V lookup: CDR1 LGHDT, CDR2 YNNKEL (reference sequence). CDR3 size: 15 residues. The V and J ends lost 2 bases and 11 bases respectively, with 19 bases between them. The CDR3 nucleotides are TGTGCCAGCAGCCAATCAGGGAATGGGCGGGAGGCCCAGCATTTT. It translates to CASSQSGNGREAQHF.

This chain links TRBV5-5 with TRBJ1-4; D not certain. The CDR3 has 16 residues. Germline V lookup: CDR1 SGHKS, CDR2 YYEKEE (reference sequence). Trimming took off 0 bases at V and 4 bases at J, with 13 bases between the two ends. CDR3 residues: CASSLDPRVDNEKLFF. As DNA, the CDR3 is TGTGCCAGCAGCTTGGATCCCAGAGTAGATAATGAAAAACTGTTTTTT.

The chain couples TRBV18 to TRBJ2-5; maybe TRBD1 (5 bases). This CDR3 has 13 amino acids. Germline V gives CDR1 KGHSH, CDR2 LQKENI. V lost 3 bases, J lost 5 bases, and 10 bases lay in between. The CDR3 coding sequence is TGTGCCAGCTCACCGATTAAGGGGGAGACCCAGTACTTC. This encodes CASSPIKGETQYF.

The rearrangement uses TRBV18 and TRBJ2-2; the D is unclear. Germline V gives CDR1 KGHSH, CDR2 LQKENI. Deletions cut 1 base from V and 7 bases from J, with 10 bases between. There are 14 residues in the CDR3. This CDR3 is CASSPQQKDGELFF. CDR3 nucleotide sequence: TGTGCCAGCTCACCACAACAGAAAGACGGGGAGCTGTTTTTT.

This clone was counted a single time. J is TRBJ1-6 and V is TRBV5-5; D unresolved. The CDR3 runs to 16 residues. The V gene lost 0 bases and the J gene lost 0 bases, with 7 bases spanning the gap. CDR1 is SGHKS and CDR2 is YYEKEE in the germline V gene (reference sequence). The DNA for the CDR3 is TGTGCCAGCAGCTTGGAGGGTTACTCCTATAATTCACCCCTCCACTTT. This encodes CASSLEGYSYNSPLHF.

The chain has TRBV6-2 or TRBV6-3 and TRBJ1-1; D call uncertain. Trimming cost V 2 bases and J 1 base, with 5 bases left between them. From germline, CDR1 is MNHEY and CDR2 SVGEGT. This CDR3 contains 13 residues. CDR3 in amino acids: CASSYEGNTEAFF. The CDR3, as DNA: TGTGCCAGCAGTTACGAGGGGAACACTGAAGCTTTCTTT.

The genes are TRBV11-3 and TRBJ2-7; 7 bases agree with TRBD2. Germline lookup yields CDR1 SGHNT and CDR2 YENEEA. V shed 5 bases and J 6 bases; nucleotides not matched to a gene: 10. CDR3 length equals 14 residues. CDR3 in amino acids: CASSGGGRAGEQYF. Here the CDR3 DNA reads TGTGCCAGCAGCGGGGGAGGGAGGGCCGGCGAGCAGTACTTC.

The gene calls are TRBV27 and TRBJ2-7; 7 bases are shared with TRBD1. Germline V lookup: CDR1 MNHEY, CDR2 SMNVEV (reference sequence). The CDR3 extends over 13 amino acids. The V segment lost 5 bases and the J segment 4 bases; nucleotides outside the gene matches: 5. CDR3 residues: CASSAQTGYEQYF. The CDR3 coding sequence is TGTGCCAGCAGTGCACAGACAGGGTACGAGCAGTACTTC.

This clone was seen only a few times. The genes are TRBV7-9 and TRBJ1-2; TRBD1 might be the D (6 bases). CDR1 SEHNR and CDR2 FQNEAQ come from the germline V gene (reference sequence). CDR3 length: 16 residues. V shed 0 bases and J shed 4 bases, with 15 bases lying between them. The CDR3 DNA reads TGTGCCAGCAGCTTAGCACTGACAGGAACCTTCTATGGCTACACCTTC. Its translation is CASSLALTGTFYGYTF.

This chain joins TRBV5-5 and TRBJ2-5; 15 positions agree with TRBD2. There are 16 residues in the CDR3. With V trimmed by 0 bases and J by 5 bases, 2 bases remained unmatched. Germline CDR1 reads SGHKS; CDR2 reads YYEKEE (reference sequence). The CDR3 DNA sequence: TGTGCCAGCAGCTTGGGGACTAGCGGGAGGGTTGAGACCCAGTACTTC. It yields the protein CASSLGTSGRVETQYF.

The chain couples TRBV9 to TRBJ2-7; the match to TRBD2 covers 14 bases. The germline gives CDR1 SGDLS, CDR2 YYNGEE. The ends lost 4 bases at V and 2 bases at J; junction bases unmatched: 5. CDR3 length equals 16 residues. The CDR3 reads CASSPPTSGRAYEQYF. CDR3 DNA: TGTGCCAGCAGCCCTCCGACTAGCGGGAGGGCCTACGAGCAGTACTTC. Variable domain in full (rest from reference TRBV9 and TRBJ2-7): DSGVTQTPKHLITATGQRVTLRCSPRSGDLSVYWYQQSLDQGLQFLIQYYNGEERAKGNILERFSAQQFPDLHSELNLSSLELGDSALYFCASSPPTSGRAYEQYFGPGTRLTVT.

In regard to this clone: Other DNA sequences in the sample encode the same CDR3. CDR3 DNA sequence: TGTGCCAGCAGTTCGGGGACAGGGGGGGCCGAGACCCAGTACTTC. Amino acid sequence: CASSSGTGGAETQYF. The V gene is TRBV27, the J gene TRBJ2-5; 11 positions match TRBD1. Germline loops: CDR1 MNHEY, CDR2 SMNVEV (reference sequence). V shed 4 bases, J shed 5 bases, and the junction held 6 bases outside the gene matches. The CDR3 totals 15 residues.

The V call is TRBV7-2, the J call TRBJ1-1, with D hard to call. CDR1 and CDR2 (germline): SGHTA, FQGNSA. The CDR3 runs 15 residues. The germline V and J ends were trimmed by 5 bases and 0 bases, with 13 bases remaining between them. DNA of the CDR3: TGTGCCAGCAGCCCCACCGGTCGGATGAACACTGAAGCTTTCTTT. Encoded protein: CASSPTGRMNTEAFF.

Written as DNA, the CDR3 is TGTGCCAGCAGTTACCCCCCATACGAGCAGTACTTC. Protein sequence: CASSYPPYEQYF. The rearrangement links TRBV6-6 to TRBJ2-7; D is undetermined. Germline lookup yields CDR1 MNHNY and CDR2 SVGAGI (reference sequence). Deletions cut 2 bases from V and 4 bases from J, with 6 bases between. CDR3 length: 12 amino acids.

V and J are TRBV7-9 and TRBJ1-2; D gene uncertain. V lost 7 bases, J lost 2 bases, and 11 bases lay in between. CDR3 length: 13 residues. Germline loops: CDR1 SEHNR, CDR2 FQNEAQ (reference sequence). The CDR3 coding sequence is TGTGCCAGCACCACACGGGTGAACTATGGCTACACCTTC. Residues: CASTTRVNYGYTF. Complete variable domain (other parts from reference TRBV7-9 and TRBJ1-2): DTGVSQNPRHKITKRGQNVTFRCDPISEHNRLYWYRQTLGQGPEFLTYFQNEAQLEKSRLLSDRFSAERPKGSFSTLEIQRTEQGDSAMYLCASTTRVNYGYTFGSGTRLTVV.

In DNA form, the CDR3 reads TGCAGTGCTAGTTCATCCCGCGGATGGGCGAATGAGCAGTTCTTC. As protein: CSASSSRGWANEQFF. The chain joins TRBV20-1 to TRBJ2-1; no firm D call. The V gene lost 3 bases and the J gene lost 7 bases, with 19 bases spanning the gap. CDR1 and CDR2 (germline): DFQATT, SNEGSKA (reference sequence). The CDR3 has 15 residues.

The chain combines TRBV27 with TRBJ2-3; D remains unclear. V lost 6 bases to trimming and J lost 2 bases, with 12 bases between them. The CDR3 has 14 amino acids. The germline gives CDR1 MNHEY, CDR2 SMNVEV (reference sequence). In nucleotides, the CDR3 is TGTGCCAGCAGCCGGACGGTCCTCACAGATACGCAGTATTTT. This encodes CASSRTVLTDTQYF.